The next 14 T cell receptor beta chains were all read from a single sample in a study of tumor-infiltrating lymphocytes in primary liver carcinoma. From around 520 ng of total RNA, TCR beta-specific cDNA was reverse-transcribed using a constant-region primer. Employing slightly modified ARM-PCR, three nested multiplex PCR rounds were run, and these gave rise to the TCR beta libraries. The two initial PCR rounds, around 11 cycles each, used TRBV1-TRBV30 forward and C-beta reverse primers. One entry per CDR3 protein, called by TCRdb with MiXCR from the multiplex PCR reads. The sample records 150,000 to 200,000 distinct CDR3 sequences, about two thirds being singletons. It was unsorted whole blood that yielded blood RNA, and germline DNA was also extracted. The sample taken for sequencing was peripheral blood. Receptors originate from a woman aged 55-70 years with primary liver carcinoma and hepatitis B virus infection.

Comment on this clonotype: This may stem from a read error, because a much larger clone lies one nucleotide away. The rearrangement joins TRBV6-1 to TRBJ2-1, with 8 positions matching TRBD1. Germline V gives CDR1 MNHNS, CDR2 SASEGT. Trimming removed 6 bases from V and 9 bases from J; junction bases left unmatched: 10. The CDR3 length is 14 residues. This CDR3 is CASRYPGGASEQFF. CDR3 coding DNA: TGTGCCAGCAGGTACCCAGGGGGCGCGAGTGAGCAGTTCTTC.

Points on this clonotype: At one end the junction does not follow the germline gene, possibly because of a read error. V and J are TRBV6-6 and TRBJ2-3, with D perhaps TRBD2 (5 bases). The germline V gene has CDR1 MNHNY and CDR2 SVGAGI (reference sequence). This CDR3 has 14 amino acids. The CDR3: CASRTTISTDMQYF. For the CDR3, the DNA is TGTGCCAGCAGGACTACCATTAGCACAGATATGCAGTATTTT.

This rearrangement joins TRBV11-2 to TRBJ1-5, with D perhaps matching TRBD1 (5 bases). V was clipped by 6 bases and J by 6 bases, with 15 bases between them. Germline V gene data show CDR1 as SGHAT and CDR2 as FQNNGV. CDR3 length: 14 amino acids. The CDR3 loop reads CASSWVRVIQPQHF. The CDR3 DNA follows: TGTGCCAGCAGTTGGGTCAGGGTCATTCAGCCCCAGCATTTT.

The gene calls are TRBV2 and TRBJ2-5, with a tentative D call TRBD1 (6 bases). V lost 6 bases and J 1 base, leaving 12 bases between the germline ends. CDR1 is SNHLY and CDR2 is FYNNEI in the germline V gene. CDR3 length: 14 residues. The CDR3 sequence: CASRRRDTQETQYF. CDR3 DNA: TGTGCCAGCAGAAGACGGGACACCCAAGAGACCCAGTACTTC.

This clonotype was seen a single time. Given a much more abundant clone one base away, this may be a read error. This rearrangement joins TRBV5-1 to TRBJ1-2; D possibly corresponds to TRBD1 (5 bases). The germline gives CDR1 SGHRS, CDR2 YFSETQ. The CDR3 runs to 16 residues. CDR3 coding DNA: TGCACCAGCAGCTTGGGACGAACGACATTTGGCTATGGCTACACCTTC. Translating gives CTSSLGRTTFGYGYTF.

As to this clonotype: The junction shows a germline mismatch at one end, possibly a read error. The rearrangement links TRBV6-5 to TRBJ2-6; D perhaps matches TRBD2 (6 bases). This CDR3 is 16 amino acids long. From germline, CDR1 is MNHEY and CDR2 SVGAGI. This CDR3 reads CASSYSPGSGVNVLTF. The CDR3, as DNA: TGTGCCAGCAGTTACTCCCCGGGGTCGGGGGTCAACGTCCTGACTTTC.

As regards this clonotype: The junction shows a germline mismatch at one end, possibly a read error. The V call is TRBV10-3, the J call TRBJ2-5; D is tentatively TRBD1 or TRBD2 (6 bases each). This CDR3 region has 10 residues. Germline CDR1 reads ENHRY; CDR2 reads SYGVKD. The CDR3 protein is CASGAEIQHF. CDR3 nucleotide sequence: TGTGCCTCGGGGGCAGAGATCCAGCACTTC.

This clonotype occurred once. CDR3 region: CASASGGHRDTQYF. In DNA form, the CDR3 reads TGCGCCTCAGCGAGTGGTGGTCATCGAGATACGCAGTATTTT. The V call is TRBV5-1, the J call TRBJ2-3; D is uncertain. The germline CDR1 and CDR2 sequences are SGHRS and YFSETQ. CDR3 length: 14 amino acids. Trimming took off 10 bases at V and 5 bases at J, with 20 bases between the two ends.

For this clonotype: The junction differs from germline at one of its ends, possibly a read error. V gene TRBV11-2 combines with J gene TRBJ2-7; TRBD2 matches at 13 bases. There are 15 residues in the CDR3. Per germline, CDR1 SGHAT and CDR2 FQNNGV. The CDR3 region is CASRRTSGSLYGQYF. Written as DNA, the CDR3 is TGTGCCAGTAGACGGACTAGCGGGAGTCTCTACGGGCAGTACTTC.

A remark on this clonotype: Just one base apart from a much larger clone, this may be a read error. The chain links TRBV6-1 to TRBJ2-1, with D possibly matching TRBD2 (6 bases). This CDR3 has 18 residues. Looked up from germline, CDR1 is MNHNS and CDR2 is SASEGT. CDR3 sequence (DNA): TGTGCCAGCAGTGAATCCGTGGGTAGCGGACACTCCTGCAATGAGCAGTTCTTC. As protein: CASSESVGSGHSCNEQFF.

This clonotype was detected ten times or more. Its ends do not fully match the called genes, so a read error is possible. The V and J genes are TRBV12-5 and TRBJ1-1; D is undetermined. The length of the CDR3 is 12 residues. Looked up from germline, CDR1 is LGHNT and CDR2 is FRNRAP. CDR3 amino acids: CASGSKPTTVTF. CDR3 sequence (DNA): TGTGCTAGTGGCTCGAAACCCACGACGGTGACCTTT.

Worth noting for this clonotype: A read error may account for a junction end that differs from germline. This chain joins TRBV11-2 and TRBJ2-5; D may match TRBD1 or TRBD2 (5 bases each). This CDR3 region has 17 residues. CDR1 and CDR2 from the germline V gene are SGHAT and FQNNGV. CDR3 sequence reads: CASTQTGTLTPRETQYF. As DNA, the CDR3 is TGTGCCAGCACCCAAACCGGGACCCTCACCCCCCGAGAGACCCAGTATTTC.

Points on this clonotype: The germline gene is not matched at one end of the junction; a read error may be the cause. The chain joins TRBV30 to TRBJ1-2; D ambiguous. The CDR3 has 14 amino acids. The germline V gene has CDR1 GTSNPN and CDR2 SVGIG (reference sequence). CDR3 coding DNA: TGTGCCTGGAGTGGAACCCCCCCATTCTATGGCCACACCTTC. This codes for CAWSGTPPFYGHTF.

This clonotype showed up just a few times. This sequence joins TRBV4-1 and TRBJ2-7, with D perhaps matching TRBD1 (5 bases). The CDR3 covers 15 residues. Germline V CDR1 and CDR2: MGHRA, YSYEKL. V lost 0 bases and J lost 4, with 13 bases in between. This CDR3 reads CASSQDRSRDYEQYF. As DNA, the CDR3 is TGCGCCAGCAGCCAAGATAGGAGCAGGGATTACGAGCAGTACTTC.